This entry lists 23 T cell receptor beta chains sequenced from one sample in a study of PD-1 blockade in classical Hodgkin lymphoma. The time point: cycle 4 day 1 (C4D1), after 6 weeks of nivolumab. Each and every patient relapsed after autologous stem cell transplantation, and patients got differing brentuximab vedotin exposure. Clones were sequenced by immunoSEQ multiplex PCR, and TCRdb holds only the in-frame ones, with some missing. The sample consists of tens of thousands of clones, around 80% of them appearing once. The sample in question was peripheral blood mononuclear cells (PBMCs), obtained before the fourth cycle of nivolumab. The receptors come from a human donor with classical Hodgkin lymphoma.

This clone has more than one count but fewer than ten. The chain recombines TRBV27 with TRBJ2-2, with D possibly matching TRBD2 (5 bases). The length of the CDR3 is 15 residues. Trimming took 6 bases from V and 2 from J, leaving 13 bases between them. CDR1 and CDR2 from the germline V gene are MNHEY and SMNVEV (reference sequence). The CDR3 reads CASSPTSLNTGELFF. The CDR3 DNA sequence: TGTGCCAGCAGCCCCACTAGTTTAAACACCGGGGAGCTGTTTTTT.

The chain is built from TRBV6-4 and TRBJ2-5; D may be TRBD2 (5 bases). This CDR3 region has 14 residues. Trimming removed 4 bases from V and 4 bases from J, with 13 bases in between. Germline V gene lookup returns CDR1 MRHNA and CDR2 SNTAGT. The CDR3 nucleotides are TGTGCCAGCAGTGTGGGTCCGGGAACAGAGACCCAGTACTTC. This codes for CASSVGPGTETQYF.

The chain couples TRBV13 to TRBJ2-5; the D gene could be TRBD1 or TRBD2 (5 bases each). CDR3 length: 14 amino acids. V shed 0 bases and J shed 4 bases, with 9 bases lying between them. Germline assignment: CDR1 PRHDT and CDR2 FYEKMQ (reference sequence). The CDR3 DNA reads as TGTGCCAGCAGCTTAGGCGGGACCACAGAGACCCAGTACTTC. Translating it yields CASSLGGTTETQYF.

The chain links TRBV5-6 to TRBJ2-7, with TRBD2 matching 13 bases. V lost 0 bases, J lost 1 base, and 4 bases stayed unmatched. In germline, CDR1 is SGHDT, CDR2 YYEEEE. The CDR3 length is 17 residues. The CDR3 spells CASSLGGLAGLSYEQYF. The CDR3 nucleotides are TGTGCCAGCAGCTTGGGGGGACTAGCGGGGCTATCCTACGAGCAGTACTTC.

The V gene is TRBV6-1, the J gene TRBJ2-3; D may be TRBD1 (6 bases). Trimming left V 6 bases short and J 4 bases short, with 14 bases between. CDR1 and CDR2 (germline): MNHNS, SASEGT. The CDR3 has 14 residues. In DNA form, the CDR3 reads TGTGCCAGCAGACCTACAGGGTCTCCAGATACGCAGTATTTT. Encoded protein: CASRPTGSPDTQYF.

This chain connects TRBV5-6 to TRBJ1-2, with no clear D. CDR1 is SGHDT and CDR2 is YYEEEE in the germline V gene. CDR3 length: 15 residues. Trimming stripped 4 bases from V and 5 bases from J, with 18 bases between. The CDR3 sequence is CASSPRGYSFYGYTF. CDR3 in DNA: TGTGCCAGCAGCCCGCGAGGGTATTCGTTTTATGGCTACACCTTC.

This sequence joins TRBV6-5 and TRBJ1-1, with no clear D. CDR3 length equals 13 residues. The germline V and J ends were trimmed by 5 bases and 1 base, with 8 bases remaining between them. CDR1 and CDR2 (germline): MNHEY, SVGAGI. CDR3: CASSVTSNTEAFF. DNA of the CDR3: TGTGCCAGCAGTGTTACATCGAACACTGAAGCTTTCTTT.

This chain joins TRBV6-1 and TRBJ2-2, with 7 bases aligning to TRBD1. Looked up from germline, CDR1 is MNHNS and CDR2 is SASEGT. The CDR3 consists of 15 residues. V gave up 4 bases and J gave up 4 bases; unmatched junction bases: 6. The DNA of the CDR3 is TGTGCCAGCAGTGCCGAGGGACAGCTCACCGGGGAGCTGTTTTTT. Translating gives CASSAEGQLTGELFF.

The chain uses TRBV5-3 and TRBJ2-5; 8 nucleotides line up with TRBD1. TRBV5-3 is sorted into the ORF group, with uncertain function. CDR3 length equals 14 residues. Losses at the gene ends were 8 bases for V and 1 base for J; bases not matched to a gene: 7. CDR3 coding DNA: TGTGCCAGGGACAGGGAGAGGATCCAAGAGACCCAGTACTTC. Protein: CARDRERIQETQYF.

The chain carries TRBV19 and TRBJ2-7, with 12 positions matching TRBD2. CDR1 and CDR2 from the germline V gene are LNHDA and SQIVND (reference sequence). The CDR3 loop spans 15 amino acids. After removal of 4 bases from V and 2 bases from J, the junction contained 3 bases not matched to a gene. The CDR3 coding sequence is TGTGCCAGTAGTACTCTAGCGGGGGGGCCCTACGAGCAGTACTTC. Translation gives CASSTLAGGPYEQYF. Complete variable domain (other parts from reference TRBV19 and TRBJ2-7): DGGITQSPKYLFRKEGQNVTLSCEQNLNHDAMYWYRQDPGQGLRLIYYSQIVNDFQKGDIAEGYSVSREKKESFPLTVTSAQKNPTAFYLCASSTLAGGPYEQYFGPGTRLTVT.

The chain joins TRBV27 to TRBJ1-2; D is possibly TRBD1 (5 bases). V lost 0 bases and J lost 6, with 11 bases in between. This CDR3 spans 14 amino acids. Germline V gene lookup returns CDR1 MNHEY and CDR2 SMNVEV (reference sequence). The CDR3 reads CASSLSSGGNGYTF. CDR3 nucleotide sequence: TGTGCCAGCAGTTTATCGTCCGGGGGGAATGGCTACACCTTC.

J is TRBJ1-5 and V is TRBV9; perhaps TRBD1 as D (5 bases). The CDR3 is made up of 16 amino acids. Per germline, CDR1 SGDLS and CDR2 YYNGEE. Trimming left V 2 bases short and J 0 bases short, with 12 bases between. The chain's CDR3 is CASSVGLGYSNQPQHF. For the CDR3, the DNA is TGTGCCAGCAGCGTGGGGCTGGGATATAGCAATCAGCCCCAGCATTTT. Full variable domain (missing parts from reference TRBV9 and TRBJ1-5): DSGVTQTPKHLITATGQRVTLRCSPRSGDLSVYWYQQSLDQGLQFLIQYYNGEERAKGNILERFSAQQFPDLHSELNLSSLELGDSALYFCASSVGLGYSNQPQHFGDGTRLSIL.

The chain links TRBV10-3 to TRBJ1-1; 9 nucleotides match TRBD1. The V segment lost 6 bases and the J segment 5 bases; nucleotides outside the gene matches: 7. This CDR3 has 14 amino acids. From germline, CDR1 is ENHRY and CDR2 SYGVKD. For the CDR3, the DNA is TGTGCCATCAGACAGGGGGCCTTATCAACTGAAGCTTTCTTT. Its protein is CAIRQGALSTEAFF.

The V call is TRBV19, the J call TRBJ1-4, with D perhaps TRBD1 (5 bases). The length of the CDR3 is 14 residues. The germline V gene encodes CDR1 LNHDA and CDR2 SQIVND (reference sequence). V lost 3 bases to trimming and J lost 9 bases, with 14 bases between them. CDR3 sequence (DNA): TGTGCCAGTAGTATTGGACGACAGACTAAAAAACTGTTTTTT. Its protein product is CASSIGRQTKKLFF. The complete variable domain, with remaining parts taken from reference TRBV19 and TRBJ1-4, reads DGGITQSPKYLFRKEGQNVTLSCEQNLNHDAMYWYRQDPGQGLRLIYYSQIVNDFQKGDIAEGYSVSREKKESFPLTVTSAQKNPTAFYLCASSIGRQTKKLFFGSGTQLSVL.

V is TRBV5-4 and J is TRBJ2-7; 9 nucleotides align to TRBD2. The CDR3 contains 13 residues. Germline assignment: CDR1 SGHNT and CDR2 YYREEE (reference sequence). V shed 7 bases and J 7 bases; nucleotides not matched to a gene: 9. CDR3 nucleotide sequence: TGTGCCAGCGGGTCCCCTAGCGGGGAAGAGCAGTACTTC. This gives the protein CASGSPSGEEQYF.

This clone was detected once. The CDR3 region is CAWSVHRGVAFF. The CDR3 bases are TGTGCCTGGAGTGTACACAGAGGGGTGGCTTTCTTT. The chain uses TRBV30 and TRBJ1-1; D is possibly TRBD1 (5 bases). Germline CDR1 reads GTSNPN; CDR2 reads SVGIG (reference sequence). Trimming removed 0 bases at V and 11 bases at J, with 13 bases between. This CDR3 has 12 amino acids.

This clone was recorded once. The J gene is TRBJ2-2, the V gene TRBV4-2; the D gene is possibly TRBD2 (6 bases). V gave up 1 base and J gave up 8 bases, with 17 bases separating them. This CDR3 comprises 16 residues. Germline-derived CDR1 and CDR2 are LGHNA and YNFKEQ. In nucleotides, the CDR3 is TGTGCCAGCAGCCAAGGGACGGGGGTCCAACGGGGGGAGCTGTTTTTT. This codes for CASSQGTGVQRGELFF.

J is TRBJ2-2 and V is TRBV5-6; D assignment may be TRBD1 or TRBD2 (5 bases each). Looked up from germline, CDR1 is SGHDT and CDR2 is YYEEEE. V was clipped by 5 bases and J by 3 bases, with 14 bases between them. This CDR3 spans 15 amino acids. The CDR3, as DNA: TGTGCCAGCAGACCCCTCCGGGGCGACACCGGGGAGCTGTTTTTT. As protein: CASRPLRGDTGELFF.

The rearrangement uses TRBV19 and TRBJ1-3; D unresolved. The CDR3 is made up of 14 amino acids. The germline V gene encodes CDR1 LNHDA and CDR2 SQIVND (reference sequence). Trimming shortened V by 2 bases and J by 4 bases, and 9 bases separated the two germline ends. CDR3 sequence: CASSILASGNTIYF. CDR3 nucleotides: TGTGCCAGTAGTATATTGGCCAGCGGAAACACCATATATTTT.

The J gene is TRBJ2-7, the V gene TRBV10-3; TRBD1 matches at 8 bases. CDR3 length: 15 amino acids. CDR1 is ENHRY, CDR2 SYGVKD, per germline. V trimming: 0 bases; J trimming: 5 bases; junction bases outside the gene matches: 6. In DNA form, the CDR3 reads TGTGCCATCAGTGAGTCGAAGACAGGGGCCCACGAGCAGTACTTC. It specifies CAISESKTGAHEQYF.

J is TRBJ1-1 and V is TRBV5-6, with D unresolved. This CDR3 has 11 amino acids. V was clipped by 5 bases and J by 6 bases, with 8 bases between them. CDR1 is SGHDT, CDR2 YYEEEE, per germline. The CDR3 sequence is CASSIMAEAFF. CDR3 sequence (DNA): TGTGCCAGCAGTATAATGGCTGAAGCTTTCTTT.

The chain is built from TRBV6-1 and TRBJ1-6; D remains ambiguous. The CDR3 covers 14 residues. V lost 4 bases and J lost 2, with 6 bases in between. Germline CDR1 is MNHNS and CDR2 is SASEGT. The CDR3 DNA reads TGTGCCAGCAGTGCAGGCCCCTATAATTCACCCCTCCACTTT. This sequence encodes CASSAGPYNSPLHF.

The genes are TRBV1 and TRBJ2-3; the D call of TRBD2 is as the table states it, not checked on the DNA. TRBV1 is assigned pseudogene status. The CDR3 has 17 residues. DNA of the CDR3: TGCACCAGCAGCCAACCCGTACTAGCGGGGGACCCGAATACGCAGTATTTT. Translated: CTSSQPVLAGDPNTQYF.